This T cell receptor (beta chain) was found in a study of T cell repertoires in cytomegalovirus infection. Whole-study context: Selected CMV epitopes included recently identified HLA-C-restricted ones as well as well-studied HLA-B-restricted ones. Both CMV infection and a matching HLA type were indicated by public TCR beta signatures.

TCRdb redid the calling of the reads with MiXCR, one entry per CDR3 protein. This repertoire shows some 590,000 distinct CDR3 sequences, approximately 40% found once; its top ten account for 48%. General observations from the study: Summed public TCR beta family frequency identified CMV carriers bearing the relevant HLA. There were HLA-C-restricted CMV-specific TCR beta clonotypes dominating the ex vivo response.

Regarding this clonotype: The antigen is undetermined.

The CDR3 spans 13 residues. Trimming cost V 8 bases and J 4 bases, with 14 bases left between them. This chain joins TRBV12-3 or TRBV12-4 and TRBJ1-2; maybe TRBD1 (6 bases). This clonotype was sampled from a human donor in good health (CMV status not recorded). Some clones in this sample may be carry-over from other donors' samples. The source was cultured PBMCs, collected from culture after CMV antigen stimulation. The CDR3 DNA sequence: TGTGCCAGCGCGTCGGGGACACTCTATGGCTACACCTTC. Its translation: CASASGTLYGYTF.